This record concerns one TCR beta chain sequence. Constant-segment primers served in 5'RACE that generated TCR alpha and TCR beta cDNA libraries bearing sample barcodes and UMIs. TCRdb reprocessed the 5' RACE reads with MiXCR, giving one entry per CDR3 protein. The table lists roughly 190,000 distinct CDR3 sequences, over 9.5% of them singletons. This entry belongs to a study of T-cell memory formation after mild COVID-19. Study details: TCR clustering was largely donor specific.

After removal of 5 bases from V and 4 bases from J, the junction contained 4 bases not matched to a gene. This CDR3 region has 14 residues. From germline, CDR1 is SGHRS and CDR2 YFSETQ. The chain is built from TRBV5-1 and TRBJ2-2; 8 bases are a match to TRBD1. This clonotype was sampled from a man younger than 30 who had mild COVID-19 (a few samples of this study predate the infection). Cell type and time point are not known. Sequenced: PBMCs or a T cell subset sorted from them (not recorded which). The CDR3 loop is CASSQGASTGELFF. The CDR3 DNA is TGCGCCAGCAGTCAGGGGGCAAGCACCGGGGAGCTGTTTTTT.